A selection of T cell receptor beta chains follows, all from one sample in a study of T cells in localized non-small cell lung cancer. The assay was immunoSEQ multiplex PCR, and TCRdb's table has in-frame clones only and misses some. The profile shows approximately 40,000 clones, around 88% of them singletons. Here the sequenced sample was peripheral blood, taken before any cancer treatment. The source of these receptors is a man aged 40 to 75 with stage I lung adenocarcinoma. The CDR3 runs from the conserved cysteine through the conserved F or W. The order of the fields is D gene, J gene, V gene, clone size, CDR3 DNA, CDR3 protein. The D gene is left open where the match is weak. A clone size is listed for some rows: how often the clone was seen (once, few, many), or a class if it is expanded.

>TRBD2|TRBJ2-5|TRBV27|.
TGTGCCAGCGGTACTGGGGGCGGGAGGCCGGGGACCCAGTACTTC
CASGTGGGRPGTQYF
>.|TRBJ1-4|TRBV5-1|.
TGCGCCAGCAGCCGAGTCCCGAACGCAGCAACTAATGAAAAACTGTTTTTT
CASSRVPNAATNEKLFF
>.|TRBJ1-3|TRBV9|.
TGTGCCAGCAGCCCTCCAGGTTCTAGCTCTGGAAACACCATATATTTT
CASSPPGSSSGNTIYF
>TRBD2|TRBJ2-7|TRBV2|.
TGTGCCAGCAGTGGACTAGCGGGAGCGGGCGAGCAGTACTTC
CASSGLAGAGEQYF
>.|TRBJ2-2|TRBV5-1|.
TGCGCCAGCAGCTTGGGAGGCACAGCCACTACCGGGGAGCTGTTTTTT
CASSLGGTATTGELFF
>.|TRBJ2-7|TRBV5-6|.
TGTGCCAGCAGCTTAGGACAGGAGCAGTACTTC
CASSLGQEQYF
>TRBD1|TRBJ2-7|TRBV27|.
TGTGCCAGCAGTTTAGGGACAGGGGCTACCTACGAGCAGTACTTC
CASSLGTGATYEQYF
>TRBD2|TRBJ2-1|TRBV29-1|.
TGCGGGACTAGCGGGACCTACAATGAGCAGTTCTTC
CGTSGTYNEQFF
>.|TRBJ2-7|TRBV30|.
TGTGCCTGGAAGGGGCGGGTAGCCTACGAGCAGTACTTC
CAWKGRVAYEQYF
>TRBD2|TRBJ2-7|TRBV2|.
TGTGCCAGCAGTCACCGGACTAGCGGGGAGACCTCCTACGAGCAGTACTTC
CASSHRTSGETSYEQYF
>.|TRBJ1-5|TRBV28|.
TGTGCCAGTGGGCGTCAGCCCCAGCATTTT
CASGRQPQHF
>.|TRBJ2-1|TRBV28|.
TGTGCCACCTCGCTCTCCTACAATGAGCAGTTCTTC
CATSLSYNEQFF
>.|TRBJ1-4|TRBV2|.
TGTGCCAGCCGTCCGCCGGGAGGGGGTGAAAAACTGTTTTTT
CASRPPGGGEKLFF
>TRBD2|TRBJ2-7|TRBV15|.
TGTGCCACCAGCAAGACTAGCGGGCCGGGGGAGCAGTACTTC
CATSKTSGPGEQYF
>.|TRBJ2-5|TRBV4-1|once
TGCGCCAGCAGCCAAGGGGGAAGGGAGACCCAGTACTTC
CASSQGGRETQYF
>.|TRBJ2-7|TRBV11-1|.
TGTGCCAGCAGCCCGGGGATTAGGGAGCAGTACTTC
CASSPGIREQYF
>TRBD1|TRBJ2-7|TRBV6-5|.
TGTGCCAGCAGTTACTCTGACAGGGGGGCCGGATACGAGCAGTACTTC
CASSYSDRGAGYEQYF
>.|TRBJ2-7|TRBV9|.
TGTGCCAGCAGCGTAGCGGACAGTGTCTCCTACGAGCAGTACTTC
CASSVADSVSYEQYF
>TRBD2|TRBJ2-1|TRBV7-2|once
TGTGCCAGCAGCTTATGGGGCGGGAGCTCCTACAATGAGCAGTTCTTC
CASSLWGGSSYNEQFF
>TRBD1|TRBJ2-3|TRBV7-9|.
TGTGCCAGCGGCCGGGACAGGGGTACGGATACGCAGTATTTT
CASGRDRGTDTQYF
>.|TRBJ2-1|TRBV28|.
TGTGCCAGCAGTCCCGGGACAATGCACGATGAGCAGTTCTTC
CASSPGTMHDEQFF
>.|TRBJ2-1|TRBV4-3|.
TGCGCCAGCAGCCAAGATGGGGGTGGCTACAATGAGCAGTTCTTC
CASSQDGGGYNEQFF
>TRBD1|TRBJ2-5|TRBV11-2|few
TGTGCCAGCAGTAGACAGGGGGCGAAAGAGACCCAGTACTTC
CASSRQGAKETQYF
>.|TRBJ1-3|TRBV7-3|.
TGTGCCAGCAGCTTACAAAGCGGGACAGGAAACACCATATATTTT
CASSLQSGTGNTIYF
>.|TRBJ2-3|TRBV19|.
TGTGCCAGTAGGGGGTCGGGTCTAAGGCTTGCAGATACGCAGTATTTT
CASRGSGLRLADTQYF
>.|TRBJ1-4|TRBV5-1|.
TGCGCCAGCAGCTTGGGGTCAACTAATGAAAAACTGTTTTTT
CASSLGSTNEKLFF
>TRBD1|TRBJ2-1|TRBV19|.
TGTGCCAGTACCCGGGACAGGGGTTACAATGAGCAGTTCTTC
CASTRDRGYNEQFF
>TRBD2|TRBJ2-7|TRBV28|.
TGTGCCAGCAGTTTAGAGGCTCTAGCGGGAGGAAAGAACGAGCAGTACTTC
CASSLEALAGGKNEQYF
>.|TRBJ2-5|TRBV5-1|.
TGCGCCAGCAGCCCCCGCCCCCAAGAGACCCAGTACTTC
CASSPRPQETQYF
>TRBD1|TRBJ2-7|TRBV4-2|.
TGTGCCAGCAGCCAAGATCGGGACAGGACCTACGAGCAGTACTTC
CASSQDRDRTYEQYF
>TRBD1|TRBJ2-7|TRBV18|.
TGTGCCAGCTCCAGGGGGCAAACCTACGAGCAGTACTTC
CASSRGQTYEQYF
>.|TRBJ2-1|TRBV5-4|.
TGTGCCAGCAGCCCGGTGGGGGGTCGCAATGAGCAGTTCTTC
CASSPVGGRNEQFF